This TCR beta chain was captured by sequencing in a study of radiotherapy plus CTLA-4 blockade in lung cancer. This clone was found once. The V end was cut by 3 bases, the J end by 9 bases, with 15 bases between. CDR3 size: 13 residues. Germline V gene sequence: CDR1 SGHRS, CDR2 YFSETQ. The method was immunoSEQ multiplex PCR; TCRdb's version includes in-frame clones alone and lacks a portion of them. The sample includes about 24,000 clones, 60% to 85% of them seen just once. The source was peripheral blood, collected from a patient treated with radiotherapy plus ipilimumab. The clonotype originates from a human donor with non-small cell lung cancer whose response to radiotherapy plus ipilimumab could not be evaluated. J is TRBJ2-5 and V is TRBV5-1, with a possible D match to TRBD2 (6 bases). The CDR3 region is CASSYRDSGSQYF. CDR3 nucleotide sequence: TGCGCCAGCAGCTACCGGGACTCCGGGTCCCAGTACTTC. The variable domain in full, with the rest retrieved from reference TRBV5-1 and TRBJ2-5, is KAGVTQTPRYLIKTRGQQVTLSCSPISGHRSVSWYQQTPGQGLQFLFEYFSETQRNKGNFPGRFSGRQFSNSRSEMNVSTLELGDSALYLCASSYRDSGSQYFGPGTRLLVL.